This entry describes one T cell receptor beta chain. The table lists this clone with a count of one. Its binding antigen is unknown. No base quality values were provided; no much bigger clone lies one nucleotide off. In addition, sequencing in three donor pairs included unstimulated CD8+ effector memory subsets alongside CD4+ naive, CD8+ naive, CD8+ TEMRA and CD4+ memory subsets. Sorted unstimulated T cells and proliferating T cells recovered from mixed lymphocyte reactions were subjected to TCRbeta CDR3 sequencing. Fresh whole blood from approximately 9 HLA-typed healthy donors was used to isolate PBMCs. To prepare the library, the immunoSEQ multiplex PCR assay was applied. Around 9.9 x 10^4 TCR templates per sample were assayed by the deep sequencing platform. Genomic DNA extracted from sorted T cells was the material used for TCRbeta CDR3 sequencing. The original methods were these. Clonal analysis of TCRbeta CDR3 data was done in the R programming language. Comparing unstimulated samples against CFSE-low samples taken after the reaction was how alloreactive CD4+ and CD8+ clones were defined. Regulatory or non-regulatory origin of alloreactive CD4+ clones was assigned by matching sequences to the sorted unstimulated Treg and non-Treg repertoires. As stored in TCRdb, this immuneACCESS dataset retains in-frame rearrangements with V and J assigned. A fraction of the clones does not appear; measured against another copy, unresolved V genes explain less than half of the discrepancy, and the remainder lacks a known reason. The V and J calls and the clone size are those of that table, but D and trimming were determined from the DNA. The sample has about 8,600 clones on record, approximately 74% of them singletons. About two thirds of the sample belongs to the ten largest clones.

Its CDR3 holds 14 amino acids, cysteine through phenylalanine. Only CDR3 DNA remains: 42 bases, in frame from the first base. The germline V gene gives CDR1 as MNHEY and CDR2 as SVGAGI. V ends up 6 bases short and J 0 bases short, with an unmatched junction base count of 3. This entry is derived from a study of siplizumab effects on memory and regulatory T cells (dated 2019 in TCRdb). At the level of the whole study: The effect of the anti-CD2 antibody siplizumab on alloreactive T-cell subsets was examined in allogeneic mixed lymphocyte reactions constructed from human PBMCs.

The investigation overall reported the following: No functional confirmation was obtained for the suppressive function of proliferating Tregs from siplizumab cultures. Roughly 80-95% of proliferating CD4+ or CD8+ clones could not be assigned a naive or memory phenotype. Sequences below about 10^-5 frequency were poorly captured, so only a minor fraction of alloreactive clones could be mapped to unstimulated subsets. The cumulative frequency of alloreactive sequences that could be traced back to unstimulated CD4+ memory T cells was significantly reduced by siplizumab. Of the alloreactive CD4+ clones that could be mapped, the Treg-derived share averaged about 67% with siplizumab compared with roughly 27% in control reactions. Compared with memory T cells, unstimulated naive T cells appeared more diverse, and naive cells seemed to make a substantial contribution to the alloresponse.

Sequencing was done on a sample of effector memory CD8+ T cells sorted from blood. Sample cell subset or site, as interpreted from the label and publication: unstimulated CD8+ effector memory T cells. The clonotype originates from a human donor in good health. The rearrangement joined TRBV6-5 to TRBJ2-5; 8 of the junction bases match TRBD2. This receptor carries the CDR3 CASSRSGDQETQYF. Here is the DNA: TGTGCCAGCAGCCGTAGCGGGGACCAAGAGACCCAGTACTTC.